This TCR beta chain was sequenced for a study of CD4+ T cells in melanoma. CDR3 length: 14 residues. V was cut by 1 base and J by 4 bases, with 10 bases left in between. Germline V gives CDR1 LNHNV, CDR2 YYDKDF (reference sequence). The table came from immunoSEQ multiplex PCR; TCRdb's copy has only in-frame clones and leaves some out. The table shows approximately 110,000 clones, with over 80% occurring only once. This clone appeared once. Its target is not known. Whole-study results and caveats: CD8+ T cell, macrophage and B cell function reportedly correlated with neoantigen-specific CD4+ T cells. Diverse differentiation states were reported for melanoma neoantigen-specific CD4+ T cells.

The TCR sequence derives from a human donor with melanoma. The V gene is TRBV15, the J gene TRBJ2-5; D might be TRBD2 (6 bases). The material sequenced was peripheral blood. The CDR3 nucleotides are TGTGCCACCAGCAGAGGCGGGGATGGAGAGACCCAGTACTTC. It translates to CATSRGGDGETQYF.